This T cell receptor beta chain was captured in a study of early T cells in non-severe SARS-CoV-2 infection. Molecules of cDNA were individually given unique molecular identifiers that were attached to them. TCRdb itself ran the 5' RACE reads through MiXCR, one entry per CDR3 protein. The table includes about 48,000 distinct CDR3 sequences, around 14% detected once. The ends were cut back, 3 bases at V and 1 base at J, with 13 bases in the middle. Germline V gives CDR1 SGDLS, CDR2 YYNGEE. The CDR3 runs to 15 residues. The receptor comes from an adult who was a healthcare worker with PCR-confirmed SARS-CoV-2 infection or an uninfected control (not recorded which). The gene calls are TRBV9 and TRBJ2-5; D is tentatively TRBD1 or TRBD2 (5 bases each). The specimen was whole blood. CDR3: CASSARDRLQETQYF. The CDR3 bases are TGTGCCAGCAGCGCCAGGGACCGACTCCAAGAGACCCAGTACTTC.